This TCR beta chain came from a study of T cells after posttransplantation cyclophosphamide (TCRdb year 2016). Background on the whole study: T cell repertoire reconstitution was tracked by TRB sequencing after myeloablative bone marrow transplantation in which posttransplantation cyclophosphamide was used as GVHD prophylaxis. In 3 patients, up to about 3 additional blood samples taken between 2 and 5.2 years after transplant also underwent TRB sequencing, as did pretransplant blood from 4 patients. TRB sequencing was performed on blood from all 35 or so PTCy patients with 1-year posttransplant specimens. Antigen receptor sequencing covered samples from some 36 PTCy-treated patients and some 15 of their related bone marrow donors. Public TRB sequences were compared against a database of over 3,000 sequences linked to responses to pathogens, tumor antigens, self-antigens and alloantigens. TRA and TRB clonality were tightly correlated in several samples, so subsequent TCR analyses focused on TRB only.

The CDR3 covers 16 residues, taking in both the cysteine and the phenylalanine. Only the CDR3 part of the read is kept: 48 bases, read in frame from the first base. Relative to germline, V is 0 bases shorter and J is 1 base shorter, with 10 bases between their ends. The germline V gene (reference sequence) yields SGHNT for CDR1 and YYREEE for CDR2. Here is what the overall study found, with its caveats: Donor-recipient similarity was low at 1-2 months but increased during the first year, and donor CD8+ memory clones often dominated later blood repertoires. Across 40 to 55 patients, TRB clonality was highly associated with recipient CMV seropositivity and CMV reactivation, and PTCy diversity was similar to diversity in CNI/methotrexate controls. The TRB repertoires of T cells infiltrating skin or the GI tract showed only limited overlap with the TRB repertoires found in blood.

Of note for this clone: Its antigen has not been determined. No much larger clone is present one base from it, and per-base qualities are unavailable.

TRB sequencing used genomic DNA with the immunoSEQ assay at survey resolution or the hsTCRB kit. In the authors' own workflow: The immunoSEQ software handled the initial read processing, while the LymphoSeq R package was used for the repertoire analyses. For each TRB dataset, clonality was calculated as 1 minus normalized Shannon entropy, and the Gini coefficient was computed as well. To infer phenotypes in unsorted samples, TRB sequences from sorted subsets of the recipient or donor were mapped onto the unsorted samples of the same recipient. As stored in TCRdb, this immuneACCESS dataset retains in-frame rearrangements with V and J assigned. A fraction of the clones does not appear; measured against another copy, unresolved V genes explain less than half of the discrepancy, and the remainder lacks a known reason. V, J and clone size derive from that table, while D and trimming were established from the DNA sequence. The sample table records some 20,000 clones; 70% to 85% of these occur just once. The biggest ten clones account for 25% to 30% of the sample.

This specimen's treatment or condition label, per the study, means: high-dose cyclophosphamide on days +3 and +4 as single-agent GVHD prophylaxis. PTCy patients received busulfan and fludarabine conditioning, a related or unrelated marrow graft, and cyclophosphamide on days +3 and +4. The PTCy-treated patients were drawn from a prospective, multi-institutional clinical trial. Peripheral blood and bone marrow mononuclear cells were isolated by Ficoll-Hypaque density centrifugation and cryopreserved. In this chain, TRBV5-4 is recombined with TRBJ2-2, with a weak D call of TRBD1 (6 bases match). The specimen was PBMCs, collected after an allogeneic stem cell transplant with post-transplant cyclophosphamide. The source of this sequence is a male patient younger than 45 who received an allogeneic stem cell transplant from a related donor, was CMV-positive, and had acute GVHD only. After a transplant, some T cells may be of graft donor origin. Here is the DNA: TGTGCCAGCAGCTTGGCGGGCAGGGGGAACACCGGGGAGCTGTTTTTT. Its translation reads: CASSLAGRGNTGELFF.